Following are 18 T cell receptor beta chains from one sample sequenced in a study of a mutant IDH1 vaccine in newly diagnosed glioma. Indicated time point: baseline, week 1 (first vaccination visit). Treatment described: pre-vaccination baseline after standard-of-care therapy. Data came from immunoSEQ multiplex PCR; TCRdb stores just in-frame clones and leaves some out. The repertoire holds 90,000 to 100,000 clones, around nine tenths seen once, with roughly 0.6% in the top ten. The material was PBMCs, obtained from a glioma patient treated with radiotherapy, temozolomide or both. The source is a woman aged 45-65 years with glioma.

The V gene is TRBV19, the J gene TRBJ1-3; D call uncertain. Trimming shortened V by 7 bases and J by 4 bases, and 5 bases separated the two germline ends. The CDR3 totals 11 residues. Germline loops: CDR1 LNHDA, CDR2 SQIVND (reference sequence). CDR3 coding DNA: TGTGCCAGTAAGGAAGGAAACACCATATATTTT. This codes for CASKEGNTIYF.

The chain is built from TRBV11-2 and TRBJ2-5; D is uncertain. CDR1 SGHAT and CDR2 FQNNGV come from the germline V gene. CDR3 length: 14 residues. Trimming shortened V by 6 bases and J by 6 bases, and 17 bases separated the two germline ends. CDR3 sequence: CASRTFRVSKTQYF. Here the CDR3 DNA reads TGTGCCAGCAGGACCTTTAGGGTCTCAAAGACCCAGTACTTC.

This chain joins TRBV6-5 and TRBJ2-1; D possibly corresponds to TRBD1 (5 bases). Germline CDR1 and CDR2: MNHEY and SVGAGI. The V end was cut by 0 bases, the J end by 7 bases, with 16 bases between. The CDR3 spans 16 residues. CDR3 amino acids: CASSYSWQGTANEQFF. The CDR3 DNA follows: TGTGCCAGCAGTTACTCCTGGCAGGGTACGGCAAATGAGCAGTTCTTC.

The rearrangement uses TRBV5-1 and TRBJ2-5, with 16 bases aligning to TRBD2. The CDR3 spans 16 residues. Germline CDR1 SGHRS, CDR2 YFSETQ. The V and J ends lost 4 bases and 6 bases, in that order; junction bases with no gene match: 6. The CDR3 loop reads CASSPGLAGGAKTQYF. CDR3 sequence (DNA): TGCGCCAGCAGCCCGGGACTAGCGGGGGGGGCGAAGACCCAGTACTTC.

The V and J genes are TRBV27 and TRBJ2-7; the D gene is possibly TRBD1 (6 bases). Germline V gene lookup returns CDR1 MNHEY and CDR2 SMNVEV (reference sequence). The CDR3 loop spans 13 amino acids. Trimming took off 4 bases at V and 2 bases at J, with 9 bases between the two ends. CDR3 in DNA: TGTGCCAGCAGTTCGACAGGCACCTACGAGCAGTACTTC. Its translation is CASSSTGTYEQYF.

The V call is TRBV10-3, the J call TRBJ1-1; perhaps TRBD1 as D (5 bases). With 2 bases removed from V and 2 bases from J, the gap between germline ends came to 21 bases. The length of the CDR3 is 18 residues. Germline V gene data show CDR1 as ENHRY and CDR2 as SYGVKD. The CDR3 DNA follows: TGTGCCATCAGTGAGAACGTCGGAAAGGCCAGGGTAAACACTGAAGCTTTCTTT. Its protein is CAISENVGKARVNTEAFF.

The CDR3 sequence is CASSQENMDSYNEQFF. In nucleotides, the CDR3 is TGCGCCAGCAGCCAAGAGAACATGGACTCCTACAATGAGCAGTTCTTC. The rearrangement links TRBV4-1 to TRBJ2-1; D unresolved. The CDR3 has 16 residues. Germline-derived CDR1 and CDR2 are MGHRA and YSYEKL. V lost 0 bases to trimming and J lost 0 bases, with 9 bases between them.

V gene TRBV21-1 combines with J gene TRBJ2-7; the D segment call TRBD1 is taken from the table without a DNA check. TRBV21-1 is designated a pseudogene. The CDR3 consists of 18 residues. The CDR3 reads CASSKEQAGGFGGYEQYF. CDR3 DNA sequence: TGTGCCAGCAGCAAAGAACAAGCAGGGGGTTTTGGGGGATACGAGCAGTACTTC.

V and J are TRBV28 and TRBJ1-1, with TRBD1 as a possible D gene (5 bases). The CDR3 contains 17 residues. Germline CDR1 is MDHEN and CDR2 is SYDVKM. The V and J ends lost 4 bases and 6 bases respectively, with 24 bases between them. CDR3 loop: CASSSELTGLIMSEAFF. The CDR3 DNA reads TGTGCCAGCAGTTCGGAACTCACGGGACTGATAATGTCTGAAGCTTTCTTT.

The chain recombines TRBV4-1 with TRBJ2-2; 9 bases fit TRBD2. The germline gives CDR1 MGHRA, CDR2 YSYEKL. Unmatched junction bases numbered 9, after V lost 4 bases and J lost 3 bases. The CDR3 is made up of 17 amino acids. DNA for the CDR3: TGCGCCAGCAGCCGACACCTTAGCGGGAGAGACACCGGGGAGCTGTTTTTT. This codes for CASSRHLSGRDTGELFF.

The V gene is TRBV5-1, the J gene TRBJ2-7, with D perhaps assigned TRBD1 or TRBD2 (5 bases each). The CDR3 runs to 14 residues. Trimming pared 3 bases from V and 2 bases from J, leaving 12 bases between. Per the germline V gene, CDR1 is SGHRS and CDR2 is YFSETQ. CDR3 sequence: CASSWGTATYEQYF. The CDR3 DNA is TGCGCCAGCAGCTGGGGGACGGCAACCTACGAGCAGTACTTC.

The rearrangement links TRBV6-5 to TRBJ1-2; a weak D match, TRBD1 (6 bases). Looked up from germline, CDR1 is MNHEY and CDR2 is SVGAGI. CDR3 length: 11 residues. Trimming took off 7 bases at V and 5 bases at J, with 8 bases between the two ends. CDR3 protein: CASMGAYGYTF. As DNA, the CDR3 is TGTGCCAGCATGGGGGCATATGGCTACACCTTC.

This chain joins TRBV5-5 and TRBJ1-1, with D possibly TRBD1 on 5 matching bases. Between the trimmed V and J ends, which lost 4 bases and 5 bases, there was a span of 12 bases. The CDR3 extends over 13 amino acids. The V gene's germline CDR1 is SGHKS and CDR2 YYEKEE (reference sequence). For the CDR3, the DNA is TGTGCCAGCAGCATTTACCGGGGGACTGAAGCTTTCTTT. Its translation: CASSIYRGTEAFF.

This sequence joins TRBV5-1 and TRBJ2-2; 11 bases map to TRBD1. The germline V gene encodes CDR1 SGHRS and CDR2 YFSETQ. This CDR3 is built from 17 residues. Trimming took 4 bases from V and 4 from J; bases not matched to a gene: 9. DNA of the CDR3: TGCGCCAGCAGCCGGGGACAGGGGGGCTCTTTCACCGGGGAGCTGTTTTTT. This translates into CASSRGQGGSFTGELFF. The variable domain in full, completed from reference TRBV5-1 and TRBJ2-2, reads KAGVTQTPRYLIKTRGQQVTLSCSPISGHRSVSWYQQTPGQGLQFLFEYFSETQRNKGNFPGRFSGRQFSNSRSEMNVSTLELGDSALYLCASSRGQGGSFTGELFFGEGSRLTVL.

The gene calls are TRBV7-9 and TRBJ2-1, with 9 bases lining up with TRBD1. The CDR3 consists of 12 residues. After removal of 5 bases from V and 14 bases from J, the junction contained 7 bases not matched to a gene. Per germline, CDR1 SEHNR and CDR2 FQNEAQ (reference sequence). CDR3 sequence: CASSTDRGKEFF. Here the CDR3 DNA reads TGTGCCAGCAGCACCGACAGGGGGAAGGAGTTCTTC.

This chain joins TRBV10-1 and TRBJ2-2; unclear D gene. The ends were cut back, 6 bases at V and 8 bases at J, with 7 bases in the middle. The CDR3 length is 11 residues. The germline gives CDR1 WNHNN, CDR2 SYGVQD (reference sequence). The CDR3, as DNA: TGCGCCAGCAGCCGAGGTGGGGAGCTGTTTTTT. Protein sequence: CASSRGGELFF.

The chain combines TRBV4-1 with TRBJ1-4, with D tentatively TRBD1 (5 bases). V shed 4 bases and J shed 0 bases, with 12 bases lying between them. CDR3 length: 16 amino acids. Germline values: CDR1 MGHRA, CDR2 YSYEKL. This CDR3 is CASSPGGIPTNEKLFF. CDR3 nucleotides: TGCGCCAGCAGCCCCGGGGGGATTCCAACTAATGAAAAACTGTTTTTT.

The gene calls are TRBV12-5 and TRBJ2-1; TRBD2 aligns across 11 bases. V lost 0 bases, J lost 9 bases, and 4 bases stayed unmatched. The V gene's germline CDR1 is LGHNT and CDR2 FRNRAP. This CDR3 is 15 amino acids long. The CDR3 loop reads CASGLVLAGAGEQFF. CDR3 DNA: TGTGCTAGTGGTTTGGTACTAGCGGGAGCGGGTGAGCAGTTCTTC.